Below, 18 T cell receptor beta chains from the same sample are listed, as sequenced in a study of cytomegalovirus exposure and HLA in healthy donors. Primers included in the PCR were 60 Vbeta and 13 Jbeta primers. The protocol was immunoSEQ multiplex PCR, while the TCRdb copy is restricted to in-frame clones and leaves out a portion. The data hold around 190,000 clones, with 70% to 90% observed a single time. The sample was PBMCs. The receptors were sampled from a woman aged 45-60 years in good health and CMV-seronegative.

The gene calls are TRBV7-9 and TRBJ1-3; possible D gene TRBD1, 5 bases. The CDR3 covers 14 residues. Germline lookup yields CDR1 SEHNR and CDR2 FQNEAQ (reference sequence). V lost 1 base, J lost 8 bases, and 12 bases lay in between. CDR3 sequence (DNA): TGTGCCAGCAGCTTAGGGACATTGGCGGACACCATATATTTT. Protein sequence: CASSLGTLADTIYF.

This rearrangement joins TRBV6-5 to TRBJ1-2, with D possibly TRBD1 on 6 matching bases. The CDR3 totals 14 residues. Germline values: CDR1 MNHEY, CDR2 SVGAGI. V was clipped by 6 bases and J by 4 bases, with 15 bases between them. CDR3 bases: TGTGCCAGCAGCCGTGAGGGACACATCTATGGCTACACCTTC. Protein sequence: CASSREGHIYGYTF.

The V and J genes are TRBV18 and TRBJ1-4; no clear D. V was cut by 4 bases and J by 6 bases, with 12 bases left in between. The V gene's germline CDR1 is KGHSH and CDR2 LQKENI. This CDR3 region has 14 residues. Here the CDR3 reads CASSRGSVDEKLFF. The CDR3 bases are TGTGCCAGCTCACGAGGGTCGGTGGATGAAAAACTGTTTTTT.

The CDR3 is CASSNTGIGPYNEQFF. The CDR3 nucleotides are TGTGCCAGCAGCAATACAGGGATCGGGCCCTACAATGAGCAGTTCTTC. This sequence joins TRBV28 and TRBJ2-1; tentative D call: TRBD1 (6 bases). The CDR3 runs 16 residues. CDR1 is MDHEN and CDR2 is SYDVKM in the germline V gene. The V gene lost 6 bases and the J gene lost 2 bases, with 17 bases spanning the gap.

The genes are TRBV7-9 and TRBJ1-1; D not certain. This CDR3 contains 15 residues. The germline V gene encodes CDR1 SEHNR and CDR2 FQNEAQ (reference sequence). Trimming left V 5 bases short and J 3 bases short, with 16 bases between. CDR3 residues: CASSKPAPGYTEAFF. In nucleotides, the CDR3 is TGTGCCAGCAGCAAACCGGCCCCGGGGTACACTGAAGCTTTCTTT.

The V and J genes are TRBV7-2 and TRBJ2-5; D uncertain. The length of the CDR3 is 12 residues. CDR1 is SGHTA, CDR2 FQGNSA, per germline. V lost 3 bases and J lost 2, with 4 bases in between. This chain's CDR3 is CASSFHQETQYF. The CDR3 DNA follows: TGTGCCAGCAGCTTTCATCAAGAGACCCAGTACTTC.

CDR3 in DNA: TGTGCCAGTAGCCTGGCTCAGTACGAGCAGTACTTC. Residues: CASSLAQYEQYF. The chain recombines TRBV28 with TRBJ2-7; D gene uncertain. Trimming shortened V by 9 bases and J by 4 bases, and 13 bases separated the two germline ends. Germline V gene sequence: CDR1 MDHEN, CDR2 SYDVKM. There are 12 residues in the CDR3.

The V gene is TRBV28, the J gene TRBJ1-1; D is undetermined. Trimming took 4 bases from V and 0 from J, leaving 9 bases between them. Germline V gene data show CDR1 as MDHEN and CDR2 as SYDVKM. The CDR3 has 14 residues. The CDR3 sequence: CASSSPGMNTEAFF. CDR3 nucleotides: TGTGCCAGCAGTTCCCCGGGGATGAACACTGAAGCTTTCTTT.

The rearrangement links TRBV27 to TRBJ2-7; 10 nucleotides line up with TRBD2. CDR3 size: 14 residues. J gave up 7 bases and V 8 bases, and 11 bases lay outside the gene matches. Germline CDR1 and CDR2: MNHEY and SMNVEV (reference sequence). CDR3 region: CASPPGLAPGEQYF. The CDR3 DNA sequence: TGTGCCAGCCCCCCGGGACTAGCGCCCGGGGAGCAGTACTTC.

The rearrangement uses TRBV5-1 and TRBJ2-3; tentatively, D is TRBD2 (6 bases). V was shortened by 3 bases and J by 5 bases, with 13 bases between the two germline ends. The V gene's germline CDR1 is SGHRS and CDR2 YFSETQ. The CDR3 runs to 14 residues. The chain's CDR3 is CASSWDSSVDTQYF. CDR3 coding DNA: TGCGCCAGCAGCTGGGACTCCTCCGTAGATACGCAGTATTTT.

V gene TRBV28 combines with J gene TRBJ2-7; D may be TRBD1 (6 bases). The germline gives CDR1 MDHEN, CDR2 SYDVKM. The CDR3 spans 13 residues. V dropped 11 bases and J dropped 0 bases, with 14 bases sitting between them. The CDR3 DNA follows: TGTGCCGTGAGGGACACCAGCTCCTACGAGCAGTACTTC. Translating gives CAVRDTSSYEQYF. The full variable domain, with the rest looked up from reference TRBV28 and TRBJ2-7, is DVKVTQSSRYLVKRTGEKVFLECVQDMDHENMFWYRQDPGLGLRLIYFSYDVKMKEKGDIPEGYSVSREKKERFSLILESASTNQTSMYLCAVRDTSSYEQYFGPGTRLTVT.

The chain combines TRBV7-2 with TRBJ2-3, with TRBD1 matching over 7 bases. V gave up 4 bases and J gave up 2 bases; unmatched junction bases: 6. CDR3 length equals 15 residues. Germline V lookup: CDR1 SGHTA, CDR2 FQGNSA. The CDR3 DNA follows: TGTGCCAGCAGCTCCCGGACAGGTCCCACAGATACGCAGTATTTT. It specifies CASSSRTGPTDTQYF.

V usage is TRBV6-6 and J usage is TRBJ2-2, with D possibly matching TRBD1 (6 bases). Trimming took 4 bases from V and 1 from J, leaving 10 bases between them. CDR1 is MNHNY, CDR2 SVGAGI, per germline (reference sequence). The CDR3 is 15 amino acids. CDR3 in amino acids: CASSFTGQNTGELFF. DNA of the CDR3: TGTGCCAGCAGTTTTACGGGACAGAACACCGGGGAGCTGTTTTTT.

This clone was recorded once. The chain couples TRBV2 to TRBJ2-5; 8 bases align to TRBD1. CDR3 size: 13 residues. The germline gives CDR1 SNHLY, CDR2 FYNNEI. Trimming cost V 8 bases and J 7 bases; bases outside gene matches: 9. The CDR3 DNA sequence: TGTGCCAGCTCAGGACAGGGAATGGGGACCCAGTACTTC. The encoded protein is CASSGQGMGTQYF.

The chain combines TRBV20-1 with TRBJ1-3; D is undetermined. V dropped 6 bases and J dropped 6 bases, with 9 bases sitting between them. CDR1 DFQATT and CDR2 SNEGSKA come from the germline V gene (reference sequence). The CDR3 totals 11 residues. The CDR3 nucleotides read TGCAGTGCCCCTGTAGAAAACACCATATATTTT. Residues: CSAPVENTIYF.

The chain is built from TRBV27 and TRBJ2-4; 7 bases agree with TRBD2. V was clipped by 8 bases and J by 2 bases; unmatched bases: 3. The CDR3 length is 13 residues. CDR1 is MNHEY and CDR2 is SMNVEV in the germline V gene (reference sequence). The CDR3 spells CASWEGSKNIQYF. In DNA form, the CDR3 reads TGTGCCAGCTGGGAGGGGTCCAAAAACATTCAGTACTTC.

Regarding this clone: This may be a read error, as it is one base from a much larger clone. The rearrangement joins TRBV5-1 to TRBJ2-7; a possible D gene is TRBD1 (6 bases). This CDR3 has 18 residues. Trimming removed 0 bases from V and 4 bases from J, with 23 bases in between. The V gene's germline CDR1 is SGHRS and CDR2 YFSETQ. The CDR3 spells CASSLGPLRDTPKYEQYF. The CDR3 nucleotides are TGCGCCAGCAGCTTGGGCCCACTTAGGGACACACCGAAGTACGAGCAGTACTTC.

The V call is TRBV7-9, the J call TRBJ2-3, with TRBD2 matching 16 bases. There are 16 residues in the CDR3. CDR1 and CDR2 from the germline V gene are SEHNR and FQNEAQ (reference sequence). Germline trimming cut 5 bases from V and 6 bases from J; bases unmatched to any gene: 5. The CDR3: CASSVGTSGRVDTQYF. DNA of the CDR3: TGTGCCAGCAGCGTAGGGACTAGCGGGAGGGTTGATACGCAGTATTTT. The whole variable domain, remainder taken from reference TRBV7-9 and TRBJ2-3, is DTGVSQNPRHKITKRGQNVTFRCDPISEHNRLYWYRQTLGQGPEFLTYFQNEAQLEKSRLLSDRFSAERPKGSFSTLEIQRTEQGDSAMYLCASSVGTSGRVDTQYFGPGTRLTVL.